In this sample, the clone carrying this TCR beta chain turned up once. TCRdb keeps only in-frame clones here, not all; method: immunoSEQ multiplex PCR. The sample includes some 980,000 clones, around three quarters of them seen just once. These data belong to a study of shared clonotypes between healthy human individuals. Germline values: CDR1 MNHEY, CDR2 SVGAGI. The CDR3 runs to 13 residues. V gave up 2 bases and J gave up 2 bases, with 6 bases separating them. This TCR was recovered from a man in his late teens or twenties in good health. Sequenced material: memory CD4+ T cells sorted from blood. Subset meaning: CD45RA-negative fraction. V gene TRBV6-5 combines with J gene TRBJ1-1, with D unclear. CDR3 bases: TGTGCCAGCAGTTACACCAGCAACACTGAAGCTTTCTTT. As protein: CASSYTSNTEAFF.